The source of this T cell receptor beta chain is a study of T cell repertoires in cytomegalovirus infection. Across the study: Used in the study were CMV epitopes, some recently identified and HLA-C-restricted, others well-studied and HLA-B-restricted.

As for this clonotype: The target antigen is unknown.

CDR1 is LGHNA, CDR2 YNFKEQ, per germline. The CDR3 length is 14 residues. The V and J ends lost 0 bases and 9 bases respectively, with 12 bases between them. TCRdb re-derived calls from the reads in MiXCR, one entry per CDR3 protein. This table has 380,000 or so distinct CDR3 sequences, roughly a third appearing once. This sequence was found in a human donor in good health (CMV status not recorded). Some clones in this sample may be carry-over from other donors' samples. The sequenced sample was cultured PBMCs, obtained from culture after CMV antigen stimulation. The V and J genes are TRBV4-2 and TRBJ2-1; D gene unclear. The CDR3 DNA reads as TGTGCCAGCAGCCAAGATCCAGCTATTGGTGAGCAGTTCTTC. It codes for CASSQDPAIGEQFF.